The sample holds many counts of the clone carrying this T cell receptor beta chain. The source of the sample is a study of regulatory T cells in long-lasting Graves disease. The J segment lost 0 bases and the V segment lost 5 bases, leaving 6 bases of the junction unmatched. The CDR3 sequence is 16 residues long. Germline V gene data show CDR1 as DFQATT and CDR2 as SNEGSKA (reference sequence). The authors built TCR beta libraries using iRepertoire HTBI primers and Arm-PCR of CDR3 regions. TCRdb recomputed calls from the multiplex PCR reads with MiXCR, one row per CDR3 protein. The sample lists around 400,000 distinct CDR3 sequences, about a sixth occurring once. Time point in this sample: newly diagnosed GD, antithyroid drugs for less than 3 months. PBMC RNA served as the TCR library source.

This receptor was obtained from a female donor with Graves disease. The sequences come from peripheral blood mononuclear cells (PBMCs), collected at new diagnosis, from a patient treated with antithyroid drugs. The V and J genes are TRBV20-1 and TRBJ2-7, with TRBD2 matching over 14 bases. The CDR3 DNA is TGCAGTGCTCCGGGGACTAGCGGGGGTGCCTCCTACGAGCAGTACTTC. Its translation: CSAPGTSGGASYEQYF.